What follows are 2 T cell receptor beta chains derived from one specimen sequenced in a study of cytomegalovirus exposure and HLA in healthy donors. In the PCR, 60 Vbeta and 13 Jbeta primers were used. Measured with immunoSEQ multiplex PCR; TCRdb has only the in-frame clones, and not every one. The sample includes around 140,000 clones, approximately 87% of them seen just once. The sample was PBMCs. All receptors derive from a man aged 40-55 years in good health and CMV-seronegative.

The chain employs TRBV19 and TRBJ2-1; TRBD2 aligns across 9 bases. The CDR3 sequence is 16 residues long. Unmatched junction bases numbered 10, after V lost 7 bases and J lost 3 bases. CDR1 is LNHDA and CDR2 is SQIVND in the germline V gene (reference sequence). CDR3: CASISRRGGVYNEQFF. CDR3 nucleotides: TGTGCCAGTATCTCCCGACGCGGGGGGGTCTACAATGAGCAGTTCTTC. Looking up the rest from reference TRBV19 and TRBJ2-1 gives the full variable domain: DGGITQSPKYLFRKEGQNVTLSCEQNLNHDAMYWYRQDPGQGLRLIYYSQIVNDFQKGDIAEGYSVSREKKESFPLTVTSAQKNPTAFYLCASISRRGGVYNEQFFGPGTRLTVL.

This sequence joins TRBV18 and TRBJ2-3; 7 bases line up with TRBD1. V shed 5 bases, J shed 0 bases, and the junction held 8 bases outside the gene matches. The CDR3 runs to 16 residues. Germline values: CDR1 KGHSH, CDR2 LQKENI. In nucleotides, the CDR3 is TGTGCCAGCTCAGCAACCGGGACAGCGAGCACAGATACGCAGTATTTT. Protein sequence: CASSATGTASTDTQYF.